This TCR beta chain was sequenced in a study of CD4 T cells in relation to SARS-CoV-2 and coronaviruses. At the level of the study: Controls used an HIV-1 Nef peptide pool or no peptide.

Regarding this clone: No antigen is known for it.

Here immunoSEQ multiplex PCR was the method, and the copy in TCRdb shows in-frame clones only, minus some. In the table there are about 20,000 clones, about 70% of which are singletons. Unexposed donor CD4+ T cells date from about 2011-2018, before the COVID-19 pandemic. Isolation of CD4+ T cells took place after approximately 11 days in culture. The germline V gene has CDR1 SGHRS and CDR2 YFSETQ. Trimming removed 0 bases from V and 4 bases from J, with 7 bases in between. CDR3 length: 14 amino acids. This receptor was taken from a human donor in good health. The chain is built from TRBV5-1 and TRBJ1-4; D call uncertain. Material for sequencing was CD4+ T cells from PBMCs, cultured in vitro. The DNA of the CDR3 is TGCGCCAGCAGCTTGGGGGAGCGTAATGAAAAACTGTTTTTT. Amino acid sequence: CASSLGERNEKLFF.